This TCR beta chain was identified during a study of blood T cell repertoires in COVID-19 (TCRdb year 2020). Study-wide context: The collaborator samples originated in the United States, Italy and Spain and spanned the acute and convalescent phases of COVID-19. The prospective study material was composed of cDNA or gDNA derived from T cells, B-cell-depleted T cells, or PBMCs. The dataset comprised deeply sampled blood TCRbeta repertoires from subjects exposed to, actively infected with, or recovered from COVID-19. A freely available public database, intended as a resource for researchers studying the immune response to SARS-CoV-2, is where the repertoires were released. The samples were drawn from two sources: the first 160 participants of the ongoing ImmuneRACE study, and 1,200 or so subjects contributed by 6 global collaborators. A de-identified subject ID, COVID-19 status, age in years and sex were almost always included in the sample metadata. Where available, HLA class I and class II types were obtained from metadata supplied by the sample provider rather than from assay-based typing. General study outcomes and caveats: The amount of clinical and demographic metadata varied by source and participant and was provided uncurated.

As for this clone: The specificity of this receptor is unknown. No clone much larger than this one lies a single base away; base qualities are absent.

TCRbeta CDR3 regions were amplified from genomic DNA using the immunoSEQ Assay, a bias-controlled multiplex PCR. The source study handled its data this way. The number of nucleated cells in each sample was estimated from the amplification of reference gene primers within the assay. To quantify the absolute abundance of each unique TCRbeta CDR3 rearrangement, sequence reads were collapsed and filtered. For each sample, productive Simpson clonality was calculated as the square root of Simpson's diversity index over productive rearrangements. In its TCRdb copy, this immuneACCESS table keeps in-frame sequences only and misses some clones. Where compared with another copy, unresolved V genes explain less than half of these, and the others have no known cause. V and J calls and clone size follow that table, whereas D and trimming were derived from the DNA. The sample table lists about 300,000 clones, roughly nine tenths of them with a count of one. The ten largest account for 1.5% to 2% of the sample.

One collaborating source in Seattle enrolled patients during active infection and followed them longitudinally through the course of disease. Each collaborating institution followed its own protocols to collect whole blood in K2EDTA tubes. Collaborator samples were shipped for TCRbeta analysis as frozen whole blood, isolated PBMCs, or DNA extracted from either sample type. The CDR3 numbers 13 residues from cysteine through phenylalanine. This entry keeps only the CDR3 DNA: 39 bases, framed from base 1. CDR1 LGHDT and CDR2 YNNKEL are derived from the germline V gene (reference sequence). V loses 0 bases, J loses 0 bases, and the germline ends lie 2 bases apart.

The sequenced material came from peripheral blood. This TCR derives from a young woman with COVID-19, enrolled during active disease. The V gene is TRBV3-1 (or the pseudogene TRBV3-2) and the J gene is TRBJ1-1, with no reliable assignment of the D segment. CDR3 loop: CASSQDMNTEAFF. The bases read TGTGCCAGCAGCCAAGATATGAACACTGAAGCTTTCTTT.